The 26 T cell receptor beta chains listed next were all sequenced from one sample in a study of beta chain features in type 1 diabetes. Study conclusions and caveats: TCRB CDR3 length was moderately but significantly reduced in all four CD4+ subsets of Type 1 diabetes patients.

All of the isolated RNA was reverse transcribed, so expressed TCRB transcripts were sequenced. The protocol was immunoSEQ multiplex PCR, while the TCRdb copy is restricted to in-frame clones and leaves out a portion. The sample consists of about 99,000 clones, around 30% of them appearing once. Their antigens remain unidentified. The sample consisted of central memory CD4+ T cells from blood. Receptors originate from a woman under 30 with type 1 diabetes.

The rearrangement uses TRBV18 and TRBJ1-3; 7 nucleotides line up with TRBD1. The CDR3 sequence is 16 residues long. Germline loops: CDR1 KGHSH, CDR2 LQKENI. J gave up 1 base and V 3 bases, and 6 bases lay outside the gene matches. The CDR3 loop reads CASSPSGTVSGNTIYF. CDR3 sequence (DNA): TGTGCCAGCTCACCCAGTGGGACAGTATCTGGAAACACCATATATTTT.

The rearrangement joins TRBV21-1 to TRBJ1-5. TRBV21-1 is annotated as a pseudogene. The CDR3 runs to 12 residues. The CDR3 sequence is CASSKGVYLEHF. The CDR3 DNA reads TGTGCCAGCAGCAAAGGAGTTTATCTGGAGCATTTT.

The sample holds a few counts of this clone. The chain has TRBV7-6 and TRBJ2-5; maybe TRBD2 (7 bases). The CDR3 runs 16 residues. The germline gives CDR1 SGHVS, CDR2 FNYEAQ. The V and J ends lost 4 bases and 4 bases respectively, with 19 bases between them. The CDR3 region is CASSSTSWGGGETQYF. The CDR3, as DNA: TGTGCCAGCAGCTCCACTTCCTGGGGGGGCGGAGAGACCCAGTACTTC.

The chain couples TRBV18 to TRBJ2-5; D is uncertain. Trimming took off 5 bases at V and 1 base at J, with 5 bases between the two ends. The CDR3 is made up of 12 amino acids. Germline values: CDR1 KGHSH, CDR2 LQKENI. The CDR3 bases are TGTGCCAGCTCAGACTCCCAAGAGACCCAGTACTTC. Translated, it gives CASSDSQETQYF.

The rearrangement uses TRBV6-5 and TRBJ2-1, with 10 bases matching TRBD2. The CDR3 runs 14 residues. Germline assignment: CDR1 MNHEY and CDR2 SVGAGI. V shed 2 bases and J 10 bases; nucleotides not matched to a gene: 5. This CDR3 is CASSYPGLAKEQFF. For the CDR3, the DNA is TGTGCCAGCAGTTACCCGGGACTAGCGAAAGAGCAGTTCTTC.

V and J are TRBV6-1 and TRBJ2-5; D may be TRBD1 (6 bases). Trimming took off 7 bases at V and 3 bases at J, with 18 bases between the two ends. CDR1 and CDR2 (germline): MNHNS, SASEGT. CDR3 size: 15 residues. The CDR3 region has the DNA TGTGCCAGCAACCGAGTAGGGACACACAAAGAGACCCAGTACTTC. Its protein product is CASNRVGTHKETQYF.

The genes are TRBV9 and TRBJ2-2; the D gene is possibly TRBD1 (5 bases). The length of the CDR3 is 15 residues. Germline V gives CDR1 SGDLS, CDR2 YYNGEE. Trimming shortened V by 2 bases and J by 1 base, and 9 bases separated the two germline ends. CDR3 coding DNA: TGTGCCAGCAGCGTCAACACAGGGAACACCGGGGAGCTGTTTTTT. As protein: CASSVNTGNTGELFF.

The chain employs TRBV29-1 and TRBJ2-1; 8 nucleotides agree with TRBD2. Trimming cost V 3 bases and J 1 base; bases outside gene matches: 5. The CDR3 is 15 residues long. The V gene's germline CDR1 is SQVTM and CDR2 ANQGSEA. For the CDR3, the DNA is TGCAGCGTTGATAATCCGGGAGGGTCCTACAATGAGCAGTTCTTC. Translated: CSVDNPGGSYNEQFF.

This clone came up a few times. V usage is TRBV5-4 and J usage is TRBJ2-4; 8 nucleotides line up with TRBD2. J gave up 2 bases and V 1 base, and 5 bases lay outside the gene matches. Germline CDR1 SGHNT, CDR2 YYREEE (reference sequence). The CDR3 spans 16 residues. CDR3 sequence (DNA): TGTGCCAGCAGCTTGTCAAGCGGGAGAACCAAAAACATTCAGTACTTC. Translation gives CASSLSSGRTKNIQYF. Supplemented by reference TRBV5-4 and TRBJ2-4, the full variable domain reads ETGVTQSPTHLIKTRGQQVTLRCSSQSGHNTVSWYQQALGQGPQFIFQYYREEENGRGNFPPRFSGLQFPNYSSELNVNALELDDSALYLCASSLSSGRTKNIQYFGAGTRLSVL.

The chain employs TRBV18 and TRBJ1-4, with D tentatively TRBD1 (5 bases). Germline assignment: CDR1 KGHSH and CDR2 LQKENI. With 5 bases removed from V and 0 bases from J, the gap between germline ends came to 10 bases. The CDR3 is 15 residues long. The CDR3 DNA reads TGTGCCAGCTCATCGACAGCTGCAACTAATGAAAAACTGTTTTTT. Amino acids: CASSSTAATNEKLFF.

This clone was found a few times. V is TRBV6-6 and J is TRBJ2-5; 7 nucleotides agree with TRBD1. Germline V gene data show CDR1 as MNHNY and CDR2 as SVGAGI (reference sequence). The CDR3 has 14 amino acids. J gave up 5 bases and V 4 bases, and 7 bases lay outside the gene matches. This CDR3 reads CASSFDRVGETQYF. As DNA, the CDR3 is TGTGCCAGCAGTTTCGACAGGGTAGGGGAGACCCAGTACTTC.

This clone was found a few times. This chain joins TRBV11-2 and TRBJ1-1; 7 positions match TRBD1. CDR1 and CDR2 from the germline V gene are SGHAT and FQNNGV. J lost 4 bases, V lost 2 bases, and 10 bases had no gene match. This CDR3 contains 16 residues. CDR3 loop: CASSLLTGVLATEAFF. CDR3 nucleotide sequence: TGTGCCAGCAGCTTACTTACAGGGGTCCTGGCCACTGAAGCTTTCTTT.

The table lists this clone with a few counts. V and J are TRBV30 and TRBJ1-1, with D possibly being TRBD1 (5 bases). Trimming removed 3 bases at V and 2 bases at J, with 13 bases between. CDR3 size: 14 residues. Germline-derived CDR1 and CDR2 are GTSNPN and SVGIG (reference sequence). The CDR3 nucleotides are TGTGCCTGGAGCCCCAAGGGGATAAACACTGAAGCTTTCTTT. It is translated as CAWSPKGINTEAFF.

The genes are TRBV30 and TRBJ2-3, with TRBD1 as a possible D gene (6 bases). This CDR3 spans 14 amino acids. The germline V and J ends were trimmed by 2 bases and 2 bases, with 11 bases remaining between them. CDR1 and CDR2 (germline): GTSNPN, SVGIG (reference sequence). CDR3 sequence reads: CAWSWGRSTDTQYF. DNA for the CDR3: TGTGCCTGGAGTTGGGGGCGATCCACAGATACGCAGTATTTT.

The genes are TRBV5-4 and TRBJ2-1; tentatively, D is TRBD1 (6 bases). This CDR3 spans 14 amino acids. Germline V gene data show CDR1 as SGHNT and CDR2 as YYREEE (reference sequence). V dropped 4 bases and J dropped 4 bases, with 12 bases sitting between them. CDR3 DNA sequence: TGTGCCAGCAGCCGCAAAACAGGGTACAATGAGCAGTTCTTC. The encoded protein is CASSRKTGYNEQFF.

This clone was counted a few times. V is TRBV7-9 and J is TRBJ1-1, with D tentatively TRBD1 (5 bases). V was shortened by 2 bases and J by 1 base, with 11 bases between the two germline ends. The CDR3 is made up of 15 amino acids. CDR1 SEHNR and CDR2 FQNEAQ come from the germline V gene (reference sequence). The chain's CDR3 is CASSLLGGENTEAFF. The CDR3 coding sequence is TGTGCCAGCAGCTTACTCGGGGGGGAGAACACTGAAGCTTTCTTT. Full variable domain (outside the CDR3, taken from reference TRBV7-9 and TRBJ1-1): DTGVSQNPRHKITKRGQNVTFRCDPISEHNRLYWYRQTLGQGPEFLTYFQNEAQLEKSRLLSDRFSAERPKGSFSTLEIQRTEQGDSAMYLCASSLLGGENTEAFFGQGTRLTVV.

This clone was seen a handful of times. The chain employs TRBV18 and TRBJ2-1, with D possibly TRBD2 on 6 matching bases. Trimming removed 4 bases at V and 8 bases at J, with 27 bases between. The CDR3 totals 18 residues. The germline V gene encodes CDR1 KGHSH and CDR2 LQKENI. The CDR3: CASSQVLIAGTSFYEQFF. The CDR3 coding sequence is TGTGCCAGCTCACAAGTCCTAATTGCGGGGACGTCCTTCTATGAGCAGTTCTTC.

The chain joins TRBV6-5 to TRBJ2-3; tentatively, D is TRBD2 (6 bases). The CDR3 runs 14 residues. The ends were cut back, 7 bases at V and 4 bases at J, with 15 bases in the middle. Germline CDR1 reads MNHEY; CDR2 reads SVGAGI. This chain's CDR3 is CASMAGWSADTQYF. DNA for the CDR3: TGTGCCAGCATGGCGGGGTGGTCAGCAGATACGCAGTATTTT.

Only a few counts were recorded for this clone. The rearrangement uses TRBV6-5 and TRBJ2-1; perhaps TRBD2 as D (7 bases). The CDR3 has 15 residues. Trimming took 5 bases from V and 4 from J, leaving 15 bases between them. Germline CDR1 reads MNHEY; CDR2 reads SVGAGI. CDR3: CASSPTGRAYNEQFF. The CDR3, as DNA: TGTGCCAGCAGTCCCACAGGGAGGGCATACAATGAGCAGTTCTTC.

This clone was counted a few times. The genes are TRBV4-1 and TRBJ2-3, with 7 bases matching TRBD1. V shed 4 bases and J 1 base; nucleotides not matched to a gene: 2. The CDR3 consists of 14 residues. The germline V gene encodes CDR1 MGHRA and CDR2 YSYEKL. The CDR3 DNA reads as TGCGCCAGCAGCCCAGGACAGGGCACAGATACGCAGTATTTT. It is translated as CASSPGQGTDTQYF.

This rearrangement joins TRBV6-6 to TRBJ1-2; 8 nucleotides align to TRBD1. CDR3 length: 13 amino acids. V was clipped by 5 bases and J by 6 bases; unmatched bases: 5. Germline V lookup: CDR1 MNHNY, CDR2 SVGAGI (reference sequence). The CDR3 loop reads CASSSRTGHGYTF. The DNA for the CDR3 is TGTGCCAGCAGTAGCCGGACAGGGCATGGCTACACCTTC.

This rearrangement joins TRBV18 to TRBJ2-5, with 8 bases lining up with TRBD2. Trimming cost V 3 bases and J 3 bases; bases outside gene matches: 3. CDR1 KGHSH and CDR2 LQKENI come from the germline V gene. The CDR3 is 14 amino acids. The chain's CDR3 is CASSPGTREETQYF. For the CDR3, the DNA is TGTGCCAGCTCACCCGGGACTAGAGAAGAGACCCAGTACTTC.

In this sample, this clone turned up a few times. V usage is TRBV19 and J usage is TRBJ2-6; 9 nucleotides agree with TRBD1. Germline V gene data show CDR1 as LNHDA and CDR2 as SQIVND (reference sequence). The CDR3 contains 16 residues. J gave up 1 base and V 9 bases, and 7 bases lay outside the gene matches. DNA for the CDR3: TGTGCCAGGAGGGACAGGGAAAGTTCTGGGGCCAACGTCCTGACTTTC. Protein: CARRDRESSGANVLTF. The full variable domain, completed using reference TRBV19 and TRBJ2-6, is DGGITQSPKYLFRKEGQNVTLSCEQNLNHDAMYWYRQDPGQGLRLIYYSQIVNDFQKGDIAEGYSVSREKKESFPLTVTSAQKNPTAFYLCARRDRESSGANVLTFGAGSRLTVL.

This sequence joins TRBV27 and TRBJ1-2; D not certain. V shed 2 bases and J shed 2 bases, with 6 bases lying between them. There are 13 residues in the CDR3. Germline V gene sequence: CDR1 MNHEY, CDR2 SMNVEV (reference sequence). CDR3 protein: CASSLGRNYGYTF. CDR3 sequence (DNA): TGTGCCAGCAGTTTAGGCAGGAACTATGGCTACACCTTC.

The chain links TRBV9 to TRBJ2-7; TRBD2 matches 9 bases. In germline, CDR1 is SGDLS, CDR2 YYNGEE. The CDR3 runs 14 residues. V lost 0 bases, J lost 12 bases, and 10 bases stayed unmatched. DNA for the CDR3: TGTGCCAGCAGCGTAGGTAGCGGGGGAGCGATGCCGTACTTC. It codes for CASSVGSGGAMPYF.

In nucleotides, the CDR3 is TGTGCCACTTCCCAAAGCAACTATGGCTACACCTTC. Translating it yields CATSQSNYGYTF. The chain employs TRBV6-1 and TRBJ1-2; D call uncertain. Germline CDR1 is MNHNS and CDR2 is SASEGT. The V and J ends lost 10 bases and 2 bases respectively, with 11 bases between them. The CDR3 has 12 residues.